The 25 T cell receptor beta chains below were found in one sample sequenced in a study of brain T cells in children with intractable seizures. Here immunoSEQ multiplex PCR was the method, and the copy in TCRdb shows in-frame clones only, minus some. Of 100,000 to 120,000 clones in the sample, approximately 94% were seen once. Source: peripheral blood, taken at surgery. These receptors were obtained from a boy in the first two years of life with hemimegalencephaly and intractable seizures.

This chain joins TRBV27 and TRBJ1-1; D possibly corresponds to TRBD1 (6 bases). The CDR3 consists of 13 residues. Trimming left V 2 bases short and J 4 bases short, with 8 bases between. CDR1 MNHEY and CDR2 SMNVEV come from the germline V gene (reference sequence). The CDR3 sequence: CASSLGQTTEAFF. The DNA for the CDR3 is TGTGCCAGCAGTTTAGGACAGACCACTGAAGCTTTCTTT.

The rearrangement links TRBV6-5 to TRBJ1-2; no clear D gene. With 0 bases removed from V and 5 bases from J, the gap between germline ends came to 10 bases. CDR1 MNHEY and CDR2 SVGAGI come from the germline V gene. This CDR3 region has 14 residues. CDR3 DNA sequence: TGTGCCAGCAGTTACTCACCCTTGGGGTATGGCTACACCTTC. Protein sequence: CASSYSPLGYGYTF.

V gene TRBV5-1 combines with J gene TRBJ1-1; unclear D gene. The CDR3 totals 14 residues. V was pared by 2 bases and J by 4 bases, with 12 bases between. The germline CDR1 and CDR2 sequences are SGHRS and YFSETQ. In DNA form, the CDR3 reads TGCGCCAGCAGCTTCTCCGGGAGTCGCACTGAAGCTTTCTTT. It encodes CASSFSGSRTEAFF.

V gene TRBV2 combines with J gene TRBJ2-3; D not certain. Trimming cost V 8 bases and J 6 bases, with 9 bases left between them. Germline V CDR1 and CDR2: SNHLY, FYNNEI. CDR3 size: 11 residues. The CDR3 region has the DNA TGTGCCAGCCCGGCGGAGGATACGCAGTATTTT. Residues: CASPAEDTQYF.

The chain uses TRBV7-9 and TRBJ2-2; D might be TRBD1 (5 bases). V shed 4 bases and J shed 5 bases, with 5 bases lying between them. The CDR3 contains 12 residues. The germline CDR1 and CDR2 sequences are SEHNR and FQNEAQ (reference sequence). The CDR3 DNA reads TGTGCCAGCAGCTCAGGGACCGGGGAGCTGTTTTTT. Its protein product is CASSSGTGELFF.

This sequence joins TRBV5-5 and TRBJ1-4; TRBD1 agrees at 9 bases. The CDR3 is 16 residues long. After removal of 4 bases from V and 0 bases from J, the junction contained 4 bases not matched to a gene. Germline lookup yields CDR1 SGHKS and CDR2 YYEKEE (reference sequence). DNA of the CDR3: TGTGCCAGCAGCGTGAGACAGGGGGCAACTAATGAAAAACTGTTTTTT. This encodes CASSVRQGATNEKLFF.

V and J are TRBV7-9 and TRBJ2-7; D ambiguous. The CDR3 is 14 amino acids. In germline, CDR1 is SEHNR, CDR2 FQNEAQ (reference sequence). V was clipped by 8 bases and J by 0 bases, with 14 bases between them. The CDR3 reads CASGTAMGSYEQYF. In DNA form, the CDR3 reads TGTGCCAGCGGAACAGCCATGGGCTCCTACGAGCAGTACTTC.

This rearrangement joins TRBV27 to TRBJ2-3; 11 bases line up with TRBD2. The CDR3 is 15 amino acids. Trimming removed 5 bases from V and 6 bases from J; junction bases left unmatched: 7. CDR1 is MNHEY, CDR2 SMNVEV, per germline (reference sequence). The CDR3 here is CASSIRLAGKDTQYF. The CDR3 coding sequence is TGTGCCAGCAGTATCCGACTAGCGGGAAAGGATACGCAGTATTTT.

The chain joins TRBV3-1 (or the pseudogene TRBV3-2) to TRBJ1-6; D ambiguous. This CDR3 has 12 residues. From germline, CDR1 is LGHDT and CDR2 YNNKEL (reference sequence). V shed 0 bases and J shed 17 bases, with 11 bases lying between them. The CDR3 sequence is CASSQDKGRVHF. The DNA for the CDR3 is TGTGCCAGCAGCCAAGATAAGGGTCGGGTCCACTTT.

The V gene is TRBV28, the J gene TRBJ2-7; 9 nucleotides line up with TRBD2. Germline V lookup: CDR1 MDHEN, CDR2 SYDVKM. This CDR3 is 12 amino acids long. The J segment lost 7 bases and the V segment lost 3 bases, leaving 1 base of the junction unmatched. In nucleotides, the CDR3 is TGTGCCAGCAGTTTGGCGGGGGGGGAGCAGTACTTC. Translation gives CASSLAGGEQYF.

The chain couples TRBV9 to TRBJ1-6; D remains ambiguous. The CDR3 extends over 15 amino acids. The V end lost 0 bases, the J end lost 7 bases, and 11 bases lay between the germline ends. Germline CDR1 and CDR2: SGDLS and YYNGEE. CDR3 loop: CASSVGAARNSPLHF. The DNA for the CDR3 is TGTGCCAGCAGCGTAGGGGCAGCCCGGAATTCACCCCTCCACTTT.

V gene TRBV7-9 combines with J gene TRBJ2-1, with TRBD2 matching 12 bases. This CDR3 is built from 17 residues. The V gene end was trimmed by 3 bases and the J gene end by 6 bases; junction bases not matched to a gene: 9. Germline V gene lookup returns CDR1 SEHNR and CDR2 FQNEAQ (reference sequence). CDR3 residues: CASSLNLAGGPGNEQFF. CDR3 bases: TGTGCCAGCAGCTTGAATCTAGCGGGAGGGCCTGGCAATGAGCAGTTCTTC.

The chain employs TRBV19 and TRBJ2-4, with 8 bases that match TRBD2. V gave up 1 base and J gave up 6 bases; unmatched junction bases: 5. The CDR3 loop spans 15 amino acids. Germline V gene lookup returns CDR1 LNHDA and CDR2 SQIVND (reference sequence). CDR3 nucleotides: TGTGCCAGTAGTATAGGTGGGACTAGTTTAAACATTCAGTACTTC. It yields the protein CASSIGGTSLNIQYF. Drawing the rest from reference TRBV19 and TRBJ2-4, the complete variable domain is DGGITQSPKYLFRKEGQNVTLSCEQNLNHDAMYWYRQDPGQGLRLIYYSQIVNDFQKGDIAEGYSVSREKKESFPLTVTSAQKNPTAFYLCASSIGGTSLNIQYFGAGTRLSVL.

This chain uses TRBV28 with TRBJ2-1; 12 nucleotides line up with TRBD2. Per the germline V gene, CDR1 is MDHEN and CDR2 is SYDVKM. With 6 bases clipped from V and 6 bases from J, the junction kept 6 bases outside the gene matches. This CDR3 has 15 residues. The chain's CDR3 is CASRTELAGGNEQFF. CDR3 in DNA: TGTGCCAGCAGGACTGAACTAGCGGGAGGCAATGAGCAGTTCTTC. Combining the CDR3 with reference TRBV28 and TRBJ2-1 gives the whole variable domain DVKVTQSSRYLVKRTGEKVFLECVQDMDHENMFWYRQDPGLGLRLIYFSYDVKMKEKGDIPEGYSVSREKKERFSLILESASTNQTSMYLCASRTELAGGNEQFFGPGTRLTVL.

The chain is built from TRBV6-2 or TRBV6-3 and TRBJ1-2; D is perhaps TRBD1 (6 bases). CDR1 is MNHEY, CDR2 SVGEGT, per germline. With 2 bases removed from V and 4 bases from J, the gap between germline ends came to 17 bases. The CDR3 runs 16 residues. The CDR3 DNA follows: TGTGCCAGCAGTTACACGGGTCCCAGGGGCACCTATGGCTACACCTTC. Its protein product is CASSYTGPRGTYGYTF.

The chain employs TRBV6-2 or TRBV6-3 and TRBJ2-4; TRBD2 matches at 8 bases. This CDR3 has 17 residues. Germline trimming cut 0 bases from V and 2 bases from J; bases unmatched to any gene: 6. The germline V gene encodes CDR1 MNHEY and CDR2 SVGEGT. CDR3 in amino acids: CASSYSREAGTKNIQYF. DNA of the CDR3: TGTGCCAGCAGTTACTCGCGGGAGGCCGGAACCAAAAACATTCAGTACTTC.

The chain joins TRBV10-2 to TRBJ2-1; D possibly corresponds to TRBD2 (5 bases). From germline, CDR1 is WSHSY and CDR2 SAAADI. Between the trimmed V and J ends, which lost 1 base and 9 bases, there was a span of 13 bases. This CDR3 comprises 14 residues. The CDR3 nucleotides read TGCGCCAGCAGTGAGTGGACTTACTTAGTTGAGCAGTTCTTC. Translated: CASSEWTYLVEQFF.

This chain's CDR3 is CASSLGGRGYQETQYF. CDR3 in DNA: TGTGCCAGCAGCTTGGGAGGGAGAGGGTACCAAGAGACCCAGTACTTC. The chain recombines TRBV5-5 with TRBJ2-5, with a weak D call TRBD2 (5 bases). The germline V and J ends were trimmed by 0 bases and 0 bases, with 12 bases remaining between them. Germline V gene sequence: CDR1 SGHKS, CDR2 YYEKEE (reference sequence). CDR3 length: 16 amino acids.

This clone was found once. The chain recombines TRBV18 with TRBJ2-2, with 8 bases that match TRBD2. From germline, CDR1 is KGHSH and CDR2 LQKENI. This CDR3 is built from 16 residues. V was pared by 3 bases and J by 6 bases, with 9 bases of the junction left unmatched. Here the CDR3 DNA reads TGTGCCAGCTCACCGAAGGGCAGCGGGAGATCCGGGGAGCTGTTTTTT. It codes for CASSPKGSGRSGELFF. Filled out from reference TRBV18 and TRBJ2-2, the complete variable domain reads NAGVMQNPRHLVRRRGQEARLRCSPMKGHSHVYWYRQLPEEGLKFMVYLQKENIIDESGMPKERFSAEFPKEGPSILRIQQVVRGDSAAYFCASSPKGSGRSGELFFGEGSRLTVL.

The chain uses TRBV24-1 and TRBJ2-1; 8 bases map to TRBD2. The CDR3 runs to 13 residues. Germline CDR1 reads KGHDR; CDR2 reads SFDVKD. V dropped 9 bases and J dropped 6; count of bases not matched to a gene: 6. CDR3 in DNA: TGTGCCACCCGGGGACTAGGTCCCAATGAGCAGTTCTTC. The encoded protein is CATRGLGPNEQFF.

The chain couples TRBV28 to TRBJ2-5; D unclear. The V and J ends lost 5 bases and 5 bases respectively, with 6 bases between them. Germline V lookup: CDR1 MDHEN, CDR2 SYDVKM. CDR3 size: 11 residues. For the CDR3, the DNA is TGTGCCAGCAGTACGGGTGAGACCCAGTACTTC. Residues: CASSTGETQYF.

The chain joins TRBV3-1 (or the pseudogene TRBV3-2) to TRBJ2-1; no clear D. V shed 4 bases and J shed 5 bases, with 12 bases lying between them. The CDR3 runs to 14 residues. The germline V gene encodes CDR1 LGHDT and CDR2 YNNKEL (reference sequence). The CDR3 reads CASSPPRLHNEQFF. The CDR3 DNA sequence: TGTGCCAGCAGCCCCCCTCGCCTCCACAATGAGCAGTTCTTC.

The CDR3 region is CASSAELASTDTQYF. In DNA form, the CDR3 reads TGTGCCAGCAGTGCGGAACTAGCGAGCACAGATACGCAGTATTTT. The chain uses TRBV2 and TRBJ2-3; 7 bases agree with TRBD2. The J segment lost 0 bases and the V segment lost 4 bases, leaving 4 bases of the junction unmatched. CDR1 SNHLY and CDR2 FYNNEI come from the germline V gene. CDR3 length equals 15 residues.

The rearrangement links TRBV2 to TRBJ1-2, with a tentative D call TRBD1 (6 bases). The germline V gene encodes CDR1 SNHLY and CDR2 FYNNEI. With 4 bases removed from V and 8 bases from J, the gap between germline ends came to 20 bases. The length of the CDR3 is 15 residues. The CDR3 DNA sequence: TGTGCCAGCAGTGTCCTTCAGTTTCGGGGGCAGGGCTACACCTTC. This gives the protein CASSVLQFRGQGYTF.

V and J are TRBV5-5 and TRBJ1-4; TRBD1 might be the D (5 bases). Germline V gene data show CDR1 as SGHKS and CDR2 as YYEKEE (reference sequence). V shed 0 bases and J shed 10 bases, with 16 bases lying between them. There are 15 residues in the CDR3. The CDR3 loop reads CASSLAQGAGGKLFF. The CDR3 nucleotides read TGTGCCAGCAGCTTGGCCCAGGGTGCGGGGGGAAAACTGTTTTTT.